This is a list of T cell receptor beta chains from one sample in a study of technical replicates of blood from several donors. The repertoire was sequenced with immunoSEQ multiplex PCR; TCRdb's copy has only in-frame clones and lacks some. This table holds tens of thousands of clones, about 96% found once. Specimen: T cells isolated from PBMCs. Every receptor here comes from a human donor in good health. The CDR3 runs from the conserved cysteine through the conserved F or W. The D gene is left open where the match is weak. Only some rows state a clone size, as once, few, many or a class for expanded clones.

.	.	TRBJ1-2	TRBV12-5	CASGLVSGGAVYGYTF	TGTGCTAGTGGTTTGGTATCAGGTGGGGCAGTCTATGGCTACACCTTC
.	.	TRBJ2-6	TRBV7-3	CASSQQGSGANVLTF	TGTGCCAGCAGCCAACAGGGATCTGGGGCCAACGTCCTGACTTTC
.	.	TRBJ1-5	TRBV15	CATSRTNQPQHF	TGTGCCACCAGCAGAACAAATCAGCCCCAGCATTTT
TRBD2	.	TRBJ2-7	TRBV4-2	CASSQELTGGPPPTYEQYF	TGTGCCAGCAGCCAAGAATTGACGGGAGGGCCACCCCCAACCTACGAGCAGTACTTC
.	.	TRBJ2-2	TRBV28	CASSRDILTTTGELFF	TGTGCCAGCAGTCGGGACATATTGACGACCACCGGGGAGCTGTTTTTT
TRBD2	.	TRBJ2-7	TRBV11-3	CASRSTSGGAYHEQYF	TGTGCCAGCAGAAGTACTAGCGGGGGGGCCTACCACGAGCAGTACTTC
.	.	TRBJ1-3	TRBV30	CAWRLDSSGNTIYF	TGTGCCTGGAGGTTGGACAGCTCTGGAAACACCATATATTTT
TRBD1	.	TRBJ1-6	TRBV25-1	CASSQRDRGTTYNSPLHF	TGTGCCAGCAGCCAGAGGGACAGGGGCACAACCTATAATTCACCCCTCCACTTT
TRBD2	.	TRBJ2-3	TRBV19	CASSTSSGRTDTQYF	TGTGCCAGTAGCACCTCTAGCGGGAGAACAGATACGCAGTATTTT
TRBD1	.	TRBJ1-5	TRBV2	CASRQGLYQPQHF	TGTGCCAGTAGACAGGGTTTGTATCAGCCCCAGCATTTT
TRBD1	.	TRBJ1-4	TRBV5-4	CASSLVGQGANNEKLFF	TGTGCCAGCAGCTTGGTCGGGCAGGGGGCCAATAATGAAAAACTGTTTTTT
.	.	TRBJ2-1	TRBV7-3	CASSPTSGADEQFF	TGTGCCAGCAGTCCGACAAGTGGGGCCGATGAGCAGTTCTTC
.	.	TRBJ1-2	TRBV6-5	CASTQGLYGYTF	TGTGCCAGCACCCAGGGGCTTTATGGCTACACCTTC
TRBD2	.	TRBJ2-7	TRBV4-2	CASSQGGLAGLAYEQYF	TGTGCCAGCAGCCAAGGAGGACTAGCGGGATTAGCCTACGAGCAGTACTTC
TRBD1	.	TRBJ1-6	TRBV9	CASSAQDRGDGSPLHF	TGTGCCAGCAGCGCCCAAGACAGGGGAGATGGATCACCCCTCCACTTT
.	.	TRBJ2-3	TRBV27	CASSLASLNTQYF	TGTGCCAGCAGTTTAGCTAGTTTGAATACGCAGTATTTT
.	.	TRBJ2-7	TRBV18	CASSPPSRAYYEQYF	TGTGCCAGCTCACCACCAAGCAGGGCTTACTACGAGCAGTACTTC
.	.	TRBJ2-5	TRBV19	CASSIQGSQETQYF	TGTGCCAGTAGTATACAGGGGTCTCAAGAGACCCAGTACTTC
.	.	TRBJ1-1	TRBV10-3	CAISEGDYTEAFF	TGTGCCATCAGTGAGGGGGACTACACTGAAGCTTTCTTT
.	.	TRBJ1-1	TRBV30	CASQPYRDQNTEAFF	TGTGCCTCCCAACCGTACAGGGATCAGAACACTGAAGCTTTCTTT
.	once	TRBJ1-5	TRBV2	CASSEDTANNQPQHF	TGTGCCAGCAGTGAGGATACAGCTAACAATCAGCCCCAGCATTTT
.	.	TRBJ1-1	TRBV4-2	CASSQGARAYREPDEAFF	TGTGCCAGCAGCCAAGGAGCGAGGGCATACAGGGAGCCCGATGAAGCTTTCTTT
.	.	TRBJ1-1	TRBV7-3	CASSLTERGEDTEAFF	TGTGCCAGCAGCTTAACTGAGCGGGGGGAGGACACTGAAGCTTTCTTT
TRBD2	.	TRBJ2-7	TRBV11-3	CASSPRTRWEQYF	TGTGCCAGCAGCCCGAGGACTAGATGGGAGCAGTACTTC
.	.	TRBJ2-1	TRBV10-3	CAISPGTYYNEQFF	TGTGCCATCAGCCCCGGGACTTATTACAATGAGCAGTTCTTC
TRBD2	once	TRBJ2-5	TRBV4-1	CASSQVPGGYETQYF	TGCGCCAGCAGCCAAGTACCGGGGGGGTACGAGACCCAGTACTTC
.	.	TRBJ2-5	TRBV19	CASSMGRWEQETQYF	TGTGCCAGTAGTATGGGCAGGTGGGAGCAAGAGACCCAGTACTTC
.	.	TRBJ2-7	TRBV4-1	CASSRGPAYEQYF	TGCGCCAGCAGCCGCGGTCCTGCCTACGAGCAGTACTTC
.	.	TRBJ1-2	TRBV5-8	CASSLVQGLRRDYGYTF	TGTGCCAGCAGCTTGGTGCAGGGCCTACGTCGCGACTATGGCTACACCTTC
.	.	TRBJ1-2	TRBV5-1	CASSGTETSGYTF	TGCGCCAGCAGCGGTACAGAGACTAGCGGCTACACCTTC
TRBD2	once	TRBJ2-7	TRBV5-6	CASSLESLAGFYEQYF	TGTGCCAGCAGCTTGGAGTCCCTAGCGGGATTCTACGAGCAGTACTTC
TRBD1	once	TRBJ2-1	TRBV7-7	CASSLGQGALNEQFF	TGTGCTAGCAGCCTCGGACAGGGGGCCTTAAATGAGCAGTTCTTC
TRBD1	.	TRBJ1-1	TRBV2	CASIGTGHLFTNTEAFF	TGTGCCAGCATTGGGACAGGACATCTCTTTACTAACACTGAAGCTTTCTTT
.	.	TRBJ2-3	TRBV13	CASSHDGTGKGTQYF	TGTGCCAGCAGCCATGACGGGACTGGCAAGGGTACGCAGTATTTT
TRBD1	.	TRBJ2-2	TRBV6-1	CASSRTGGDTGELFF	TGTGCCAGCAGCAGGACAGGGGGCGACACCGGGGAGCTGTTTTTT
.	.	TRBJ1-5	TRBV27	CASRPPGLQPQHF	TGTGCCAGCAGGCCACCAGGGCTTCAGCCCCAGCATTTT
.	.	TRBJ2-3	TRBV7-2	CASRFSDTQYF	TGTGCCAGCAGATTCTCAGATACGCAGTATTTT
.	once	TRBJ1-2	TRBV6-5	CASTNWAYGYTF	TGTGCCAGCACCAACTGGGCTTATGGCTACACCTTC
TRBD2	.	TRBJ2-1	TRBV5-1	CASSLGERLAGGQFF	TGCGCCAGCAGCTTGGGCGAAAGACTAGCGGGAGGGCAGTTCTTC
.	.	TRBJ2-7	TRBV10-1	CASSPVATAYEQYF	TGCGCCAGCAGCCCCGTCGCTACGGCCTACGAGCAGTACTTC
TRBD2	.	TRBJ2-5	TRBV6-1	CASSTRRGGEETQYF	TGTGCCAGCAGCACCCGACGGGGGGGAGAAGAGACCCAGTACTTC
.	few	TRBJ1-2	TRBV15	CATSIPGRNYGYTF	TGTGCCACCAGCATCCCCGGCAGGAACTATGGCTACACCTTC
TRBD1	.	TRBJ1-5	TRBV30	CAWSKGQGANQPQHF	TGTGCCTGGAGTAAGGGACAGGGGGCTAATCAGCCCCAGCATTTT
.	.	TRBJ1-2	TRBV29-1	CSVTSAGVFYGYTF	TGCAGCGTCACCAGCGCGGGGGTGTTCTATGGCTACACCTTC
.	.	TRBJ1-1	TRBV6-5	CASSSRQRNTEAFF	TGTGCCAGCAGTTCGAGACAGAGGAACACTGAAGCTTTCTTT
.	.	TRBJ1-5	TRBV6-1	CASGKFYSNQPQHF	TGTGCCAGCGGCAAATTTTATAGCAATCAGCCCCAGCATTTT
TRBD1	.	TRBJ1-1	TRBV5-6	CASSLGQGSFPRLNTEAFF	TGTGCCAGCAGCTTGGGACAGGGTTCATTCCCCCGCTTGAACACTGAAGCTTTCTTT
.	.	TRBJ1-2	TRBV11-3	CASSFGILSSPNYGYTF	TGTGCCAGCAGCTTCGGGATCTTGAGCTCCCCCAACTATGGCTACACCTTC